This TCR beta chain was retrieved from a study of cytomegalovirus exposure and HLA in healthy donors. Study in general: Earlier, 95 million to 140 million unique TCR beta sequences were recovered from approximately 180 million T cells by an analysis. The study's findings and limits: Within an earlier analysis, most TCR beta V segments proved productive either about 87% or about 30% of the time. The study labeled approximately 150 TCR beta chains cytomegalovirus-associated. Among donors in an Asian-associated ancestry cluster, a later analysis reportedly found fewer N-insertions than the roughly 650-donor mean.

In the PCR, 60 Vbeta and 13 Jbeta primers were used. Repertoires were generated with immunoSEQ multiplex PCR, while TCRdb's copy carries only in-frame clones and drops some. The table lists 110,000 or so clones, over 60% of them singletons. This CDR3 contains 15 residues. Trimming stripped 6 bases from V and 7 bases from J, with 20 bases between. Germline V gene data show CDR1 as SEHNR and CDR2 as FQNEAQ (reference sequence). Only one count was recorded for this clone. Its antigen remains unknown. This TCR was recovered from a man aged 35 to 55 in good health and CMV-seropositive. Input material: PBMCs. The chain employs TRBV7-9 and TRBJ2-3; possibly TRBD2 for D (7 bases). The CDR3 reads CASSRGEGQVNTQYF. DNA of the CDR3: TGTGCCAGCAGTAGGGGGGAGGGCCAAGTGAATACGCAGTATTTT.